Following are 7 T cell receptor beta chains from one sample sequenced in a study of tumor T cells in aggressive B-cell lymphoma. Measured with immunoSEQ multiplex PCR; TCRdb has only the in-frame clones, and not every one. The data contain fewer than 1,500 clones, around 86% of them singletons. Sequences were obtained from tumor tissue. These receptors were taken from an adult with diffuse large B cell lymphoma.

The chain couples TRBV27 to TRBJ1-6; no clear D gene. V lost 0 bases and J lost 2, with 17 bases in between. CDR3 length: 19 residues. Germline V gene sequence: CDR1 MNHEY, CDR2 SMNVEV (reference sequence). The CDR3 DNA is TGTGCCAGCAGTTTATCTCCAACGGCAGGTTCAACCTATAATTCACCCCTCCACTTT. This translates into CASSLSPTAGSTYNSPLHF.

This rearrangement joins TRBV29-1 to TRBJ1-1; 10 bases map to TRBD1. Germline trimming cut 3 bases from V and 4 bases from J; bases unmatched to any gene: 5. Per germline, CDR1 SQVTM and CDR2 ANQGSEA. The CDR3 runs 14 residues. Written as DNA, the CDR3 is TGCAGCGTTGAGACAGGGGGCAGAGGCACTGAAGCTTTCTTT. Protein product: CSVETGGRGTEAFF.

The chain links TRBV28 to TRBJ1-1; 7 positions agree with TRBD1. Trimming at V came to 4 bases and at J to 0 bases, leaving 8 bases not matched to a gene. Germline V gene sequence: CDR1 MDHEN, CDR2 SYDVKM. CDR3 length equals 16 residues. The chain's CDR3 is CASSSRDSRVNTEAFF. DNA of the CDR3: TGTGCCAGCAGTTCTCGGGACAGCAGGGTGAACACTGAAGCTTTCTTT. Combining the CDR3 with reference TRBV28 and TRBJ1-1 gives the whole variable domain DVKVTQSSRYLVKRTGEKVFLECVQDMDHENMFWYRQDPGLGLRLIYFSYDVKMKEKGDIPEGYSVSREKKERFSLILESASTNQTSMYLCASSSRDSRVNTEAFFGQGTRLTVV.

Note on this clone: Germline and junction disagree at one end, which may indicate a read error. The V call is TRBV6-5, the J call TRBJ2-1, with D perhaps matching TRBD2 (6 bases). This CDR3 comprises 16 residues. Germline V gives CDR1 MNHEY, CDR2 SVGAGI. The CDR3 DNA is TGTGCCAGCAGTTACTCCGGGACTCTGGGCTACGATGAGCAGTTCTTC. Translated, it gives CASSYSGTLGYDEQFF.

The V call is TRBV6-6, the J call TRBJ2-1, with D possibly TRBD2 on 6 matching bases. This CDR3 comprises 14 residues. Per the germline V gene, CDR1 is MNHNY and CDR2 is SVGAGI (reference sequence). Trimming removed 6 bases from V and 2 bases from J, with 11 bases in between. CDR3 protein: CASSLGTPYNEQFF. CDR3 in DNA: TGTGCCAGCAGCCTCGGGACTCCCTACAATGAGCAGTTCTTC.

The chain joins TRBV18 to TRBJ2-1; D is unresolved. V lost 3 bases, J lost 6 bases, and 15 bases lay in between. Germline CDR1 reads KGHSH; CDR2 reads LQKENI. This CDR3 has 15 residues. The CDR3 coding sequence is TGTGCCAGCTCACCCAAGGCGGATCGACCCAATGAGCAGTTCTTC. It codes for CASSPKADRPNEQFF.

The V call is TRBV6-1, the J call TRBJ1-1; 10 bases align to TRBD1. Trimming removed 6 bases from V and 5 bases from J; junction bases left unmatched: 6. This CDR3 has 14 residues. CDR1 MNHNS and CDR2 SASEGT come from the germline V gene. The CDR3 DNA reads TGTGCCAGCAGCAGACAGGGGGCGCGGACTGAAGCTTTCTTT. Translation: CASSRQGARTEAFF.